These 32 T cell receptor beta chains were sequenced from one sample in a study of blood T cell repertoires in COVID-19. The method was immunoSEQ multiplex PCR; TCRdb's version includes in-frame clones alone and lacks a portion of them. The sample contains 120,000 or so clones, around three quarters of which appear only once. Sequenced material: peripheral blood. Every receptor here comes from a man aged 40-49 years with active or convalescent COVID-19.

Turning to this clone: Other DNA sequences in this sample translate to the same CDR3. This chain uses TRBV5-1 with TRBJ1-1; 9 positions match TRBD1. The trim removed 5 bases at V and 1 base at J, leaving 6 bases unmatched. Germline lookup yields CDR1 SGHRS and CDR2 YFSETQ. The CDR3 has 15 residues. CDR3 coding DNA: TGCGCCAGCAGTCTAGGGACAGGGACGAACACTGAAGCTTTCTTT. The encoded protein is CASSLGTGTNTEAFF.

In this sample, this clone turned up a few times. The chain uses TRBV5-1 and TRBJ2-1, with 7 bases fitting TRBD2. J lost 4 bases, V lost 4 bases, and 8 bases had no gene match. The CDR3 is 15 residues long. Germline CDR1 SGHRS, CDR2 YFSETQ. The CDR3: CASSRDSGGYNEQFF. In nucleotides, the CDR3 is TGCGCCAGCAGCCGAGACTCGGGAGGTTACAATGAGCAGTTCTTC.

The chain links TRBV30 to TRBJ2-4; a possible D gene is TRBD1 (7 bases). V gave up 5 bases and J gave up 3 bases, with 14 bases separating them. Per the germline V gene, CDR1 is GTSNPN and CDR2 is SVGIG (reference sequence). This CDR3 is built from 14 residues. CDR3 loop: CAWAHRGGKNIQYF. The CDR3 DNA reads TGTGCCTGGGCCCACAGGGGAGGCAAAAACATTCAGTACTTC.

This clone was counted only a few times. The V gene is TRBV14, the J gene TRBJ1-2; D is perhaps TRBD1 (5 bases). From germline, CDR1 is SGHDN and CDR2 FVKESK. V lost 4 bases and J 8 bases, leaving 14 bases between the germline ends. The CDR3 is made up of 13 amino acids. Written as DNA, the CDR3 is TGTGCCAGCAGCCCCCGGGCAGGGTCCGGCTACACCTTC. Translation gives CASSPRAGSGYTF.

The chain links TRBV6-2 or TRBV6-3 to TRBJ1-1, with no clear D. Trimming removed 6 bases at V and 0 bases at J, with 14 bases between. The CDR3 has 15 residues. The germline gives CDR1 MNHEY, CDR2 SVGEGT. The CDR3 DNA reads TGTGCCAGCAGCCAGTCGGACTATCTGAACACTGAAGCTTTCTTT. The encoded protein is CASSQSDYLNTEAFF.

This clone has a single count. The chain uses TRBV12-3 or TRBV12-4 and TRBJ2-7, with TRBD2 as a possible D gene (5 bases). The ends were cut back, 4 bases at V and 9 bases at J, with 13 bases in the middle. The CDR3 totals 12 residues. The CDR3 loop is CASSSIPAGQYF. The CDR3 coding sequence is TGTGCCAGCAGTTCGATCCCGGCGGGGCAGTACTTC.

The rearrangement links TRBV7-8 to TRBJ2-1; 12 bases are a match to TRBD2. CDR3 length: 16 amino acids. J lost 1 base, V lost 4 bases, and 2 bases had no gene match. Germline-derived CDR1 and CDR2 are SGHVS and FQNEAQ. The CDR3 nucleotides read TGTGCCAGCAGCTCTAGCGGGGGGGAATCCTACAATGAGCAGTTCTTC. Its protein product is CASSSSGGESYNEQFF. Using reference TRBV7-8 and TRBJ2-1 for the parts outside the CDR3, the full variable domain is GAGVSQSPRYKVAKRGQDVALRCDPISGHVSLFWYQQALGQGPEFLTYFQNEAQLDKSGLPSDRFFAERPEGSVSTLKIQRTQQEDSAVYLCASSSSGGESYNEQFFGPGTRLTVL.

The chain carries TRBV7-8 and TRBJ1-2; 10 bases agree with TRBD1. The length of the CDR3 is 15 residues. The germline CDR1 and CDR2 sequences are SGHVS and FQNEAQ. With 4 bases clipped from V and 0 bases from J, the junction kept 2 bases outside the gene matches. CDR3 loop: CASSWDRGANYGYTF. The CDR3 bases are TGTGCCAGCAGCTGGGACAGGGGAGCTAACTATGGCTACACCTTC.

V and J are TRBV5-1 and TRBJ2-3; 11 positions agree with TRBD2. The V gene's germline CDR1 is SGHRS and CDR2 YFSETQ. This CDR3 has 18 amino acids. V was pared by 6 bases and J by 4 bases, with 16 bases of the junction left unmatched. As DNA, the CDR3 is TGCGCCAGCACCCCCCTCCCGGGACTAGCGGTAGGGGCAGATACGCAGTATTTT. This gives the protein CASTPLPGLAVGADTQYF.

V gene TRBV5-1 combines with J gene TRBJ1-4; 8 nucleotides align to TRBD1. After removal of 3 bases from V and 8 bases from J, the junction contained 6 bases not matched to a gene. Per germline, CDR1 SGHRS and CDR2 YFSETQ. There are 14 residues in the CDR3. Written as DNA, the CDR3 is TGCGCCAGCAGCTCCGGACAGGGCTTGGAAAAACTGTTTTTT. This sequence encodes CASSSGQGLEKLFF.

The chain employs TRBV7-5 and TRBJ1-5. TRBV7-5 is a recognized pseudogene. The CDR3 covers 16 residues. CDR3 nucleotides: TGTGTCAGAACCTTCTTCTATTGCGGGGTCGGGCAGCCCCAGCATTTT. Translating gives CVRTFFYCGVGQPQHF.

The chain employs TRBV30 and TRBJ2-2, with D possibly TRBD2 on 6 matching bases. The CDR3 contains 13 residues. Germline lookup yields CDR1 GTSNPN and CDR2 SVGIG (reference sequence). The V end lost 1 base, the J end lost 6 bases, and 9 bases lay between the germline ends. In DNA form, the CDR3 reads TGTGCCTGGAGTGCCTCGGGGGCCGGGGAGCTGTTTTTT. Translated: CAWSASGAGELFF.

CDR3 DNA sequence: TGCGCCAGCAGTCCCCCGTCGGACAGGGTCGGAAACACCATATATTTT. It yields the protein CASSPPSDRVGNTIYF. This rearrangement joins TRBV23-1 to TRBJ1-3; 8 nucleotides line up with TRBD1. TRBV23-1 is an ORF for which the function is uncertain. The CDR3 has 16 amino acids. The V and J ends lost 4 bases and 4 bases, in that order; junction bases with no gene match: 9.

The CDR3 bases are TGTGCCAGTAGACAGGGCCTTCGATCACCCCTCCACTTT. It translates to CASRQGLRSPLHF. The V gene is TRBV7-9, the J gene TRBJ1-6, with 7 bases lining up with TRBD1. J was trimmed by 10 bases and V by 9 bases; bases with no gene match: 9. The CDR3 is 13 amino acids. CDR1 and CDR2 from the germline V gene are SEHNR and FQNEAQ (reference sequence).

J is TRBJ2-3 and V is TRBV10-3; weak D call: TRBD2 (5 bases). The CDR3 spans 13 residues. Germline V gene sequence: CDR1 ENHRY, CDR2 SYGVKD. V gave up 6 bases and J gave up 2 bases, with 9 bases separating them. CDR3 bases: TGTGCCATCAGAGCCGGGGACACAGATACGCAGTATTTT. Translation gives CAIRAGDTDTQYF.

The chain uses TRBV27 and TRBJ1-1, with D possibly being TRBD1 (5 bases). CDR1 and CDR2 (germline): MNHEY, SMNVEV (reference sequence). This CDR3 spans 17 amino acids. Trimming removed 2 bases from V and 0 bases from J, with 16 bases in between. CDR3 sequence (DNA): TGTGCCAGCAGTTTAATTTGGGCAGGGAGGATGAACACTGAAGCTTTCTTT. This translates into CASSLIWAGRMNTEAFF.

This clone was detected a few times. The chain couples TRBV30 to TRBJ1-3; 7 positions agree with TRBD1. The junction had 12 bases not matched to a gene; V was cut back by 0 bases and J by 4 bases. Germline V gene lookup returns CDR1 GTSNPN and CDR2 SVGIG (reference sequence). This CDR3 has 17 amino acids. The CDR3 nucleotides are TGTGCCTGGAGTGTAGGAGTAAGACAGGGCAGCGGAAACACCATATATTTT. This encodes CAWSVGVRQGSGNTIYF.

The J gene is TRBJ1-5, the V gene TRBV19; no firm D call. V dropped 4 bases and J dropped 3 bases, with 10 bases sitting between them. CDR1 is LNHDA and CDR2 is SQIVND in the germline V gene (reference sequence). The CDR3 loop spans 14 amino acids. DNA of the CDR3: TGTGCCAGTAGTACCTTACAGACCAATCAGCCCCAGCATTTT. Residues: CASSTLQTNQPQHF.

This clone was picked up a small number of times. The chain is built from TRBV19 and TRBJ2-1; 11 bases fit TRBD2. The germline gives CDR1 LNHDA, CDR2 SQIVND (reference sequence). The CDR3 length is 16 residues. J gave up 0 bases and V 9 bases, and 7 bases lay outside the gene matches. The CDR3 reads CASSRLAGSSYNEQFF. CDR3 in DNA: TGTGCCAGCTCACGACTAGCGGGGAGCTCCTACAATGAGCAGTTCTTC.

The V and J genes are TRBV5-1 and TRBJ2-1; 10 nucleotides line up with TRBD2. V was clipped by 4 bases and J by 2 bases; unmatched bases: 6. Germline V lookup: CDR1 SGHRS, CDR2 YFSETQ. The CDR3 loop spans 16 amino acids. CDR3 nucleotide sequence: TGCGCCAGCAGCCAACCCACTAGCGGGGCCTACAATGAGCAGTTCTTC. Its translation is CASSQPTSGAYNEQFF.

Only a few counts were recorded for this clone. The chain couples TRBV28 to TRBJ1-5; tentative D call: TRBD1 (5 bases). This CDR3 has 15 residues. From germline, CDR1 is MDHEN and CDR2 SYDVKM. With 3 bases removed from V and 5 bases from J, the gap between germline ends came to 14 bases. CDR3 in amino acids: CASSLWQGRDQPQHF. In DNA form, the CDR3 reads TGTGCCAGCAGTTTGTGGCAGGGAAGAGATCAGCCCCAGCATTTT.

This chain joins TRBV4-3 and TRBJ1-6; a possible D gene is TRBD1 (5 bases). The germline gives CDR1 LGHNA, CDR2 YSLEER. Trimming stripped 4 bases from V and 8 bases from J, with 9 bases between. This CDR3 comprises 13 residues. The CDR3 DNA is TGCGCCAGCAGCCCCGGGGGGGATTCACCCCTCCACTTT. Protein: CASSPGGDSPLHF.

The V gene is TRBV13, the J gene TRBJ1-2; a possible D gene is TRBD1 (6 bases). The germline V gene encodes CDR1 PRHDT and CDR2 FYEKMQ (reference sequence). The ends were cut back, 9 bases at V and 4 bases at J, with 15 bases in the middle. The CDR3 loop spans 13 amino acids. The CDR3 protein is CASYRAPGYGYTF. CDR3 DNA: TGTGCCAGTTACAGGGCTCCCGGCTATGGCTACACCTTC.

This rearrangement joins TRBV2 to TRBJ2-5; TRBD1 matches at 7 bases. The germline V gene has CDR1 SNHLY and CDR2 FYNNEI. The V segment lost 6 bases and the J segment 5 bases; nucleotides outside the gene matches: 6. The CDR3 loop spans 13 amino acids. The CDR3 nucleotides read TGTGCCAGCAGCACAGGGGTGTATGAGACCCAGTACTTC. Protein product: CASSTGVYETQYF.

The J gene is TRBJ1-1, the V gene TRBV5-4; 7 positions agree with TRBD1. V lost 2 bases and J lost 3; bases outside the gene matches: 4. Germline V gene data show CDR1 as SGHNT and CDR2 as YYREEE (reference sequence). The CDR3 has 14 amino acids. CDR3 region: CASSLGGFHTEAFF. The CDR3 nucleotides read TGTGCCAGCAGCTTAGGGGGCTTCCACACTGAAGCTTTCTTT.

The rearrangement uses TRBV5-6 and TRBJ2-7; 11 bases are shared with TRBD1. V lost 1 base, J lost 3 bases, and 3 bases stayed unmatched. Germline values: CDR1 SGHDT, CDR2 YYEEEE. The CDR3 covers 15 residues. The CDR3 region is CASSLLGTGGYEQYF. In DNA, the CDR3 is TGTGCCAGCAGCTTGTTGGGGACAGGGGGCTACGAGCAGTACTTC. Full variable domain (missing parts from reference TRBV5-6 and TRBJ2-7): DAGVTQSPTHLIKTRGQQVTLRCSPKSGHDTVSWYQQALGQGPQFIFQYYEEEERQRGNFPDRFSGHQFPNYSSELNVNALLLGDSALYLCASSLLGTGGYEQYFGPGTRLTVT.

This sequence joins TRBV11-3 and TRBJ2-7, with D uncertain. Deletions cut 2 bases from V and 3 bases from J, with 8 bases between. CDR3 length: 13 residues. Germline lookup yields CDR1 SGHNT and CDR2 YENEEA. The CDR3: CASSLNRDYEQYF. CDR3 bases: TGTGCCAGCAGCTTAAATAGAGACTACGAGCAGTACTTC.

CDR3: CASPGQGLYGYTF. The CDR3 nucleotides are TGTGCCTCACCGGGACAGGGGCTCTATGGCTACACCTTC. This sequence joins TRBV30 and TRBJ1-2, with 10 bases matching TRBD1. There are 13 residues in the CDR3. Germline CDR1 GTSNPN, CDR2 SVGIG (reference sequence). V lost 7 bases and J lost 4; bases outside the gene matches: 6. The full variable domain, with the rest looked up from reference TRBV30 and TRBJ1-2, is SQTIHQWPATLVQPVGSPLSLECTVEGTSNPNLYWYRQAAGRGLQLLFYSVGIGQISSEVPQNLSASRPQDRQFILSSKKLLLSDSGFYLCASPGQGLYGYTFGSGTRLTVV.

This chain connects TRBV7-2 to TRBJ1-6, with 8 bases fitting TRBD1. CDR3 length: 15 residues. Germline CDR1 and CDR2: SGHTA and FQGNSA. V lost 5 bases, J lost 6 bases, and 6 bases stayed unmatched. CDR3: CASSLQTGANSPLHF. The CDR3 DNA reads TGTGCCAGCAGCCTTCAGACAGGGGCTAATTCACCCCTCCACTTT.

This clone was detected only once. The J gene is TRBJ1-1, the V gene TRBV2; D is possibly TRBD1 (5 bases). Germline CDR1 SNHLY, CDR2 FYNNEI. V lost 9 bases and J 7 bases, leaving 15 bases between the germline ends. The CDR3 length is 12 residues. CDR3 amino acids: CARVGLQGEAFF. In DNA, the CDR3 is TGTGCCAGGGTGGGACTCCAAGGTGAAGCTTTCTTT. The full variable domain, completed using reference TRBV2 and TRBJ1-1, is EPEVTQTPSHQVTQMGQEVILRCVPISNHLYFYWYRQILGQKVEFLVSFYNNEISEKSEIFDDQFSVERPDGSNFTLKIRSTKLEDSAMYFCARVGLQGEAFFGQGTRLTVV.

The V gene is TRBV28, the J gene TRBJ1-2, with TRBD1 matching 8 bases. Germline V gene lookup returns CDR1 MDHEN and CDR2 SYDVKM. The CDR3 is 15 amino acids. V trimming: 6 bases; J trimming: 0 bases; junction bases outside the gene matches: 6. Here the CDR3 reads CASRMTGATNYGYTF. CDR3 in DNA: TGTGCCAGCAGGATGACAGGGGCTACTAACTATGGCTACACCTTC.

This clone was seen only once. CDR3 loop: CASSPGTSGAHEQYF. Written as DNA, the CDR3 is TGTGCCAGCAGCCCAGGGACTAGCGGGGCCCACGAGCAGTACTTC. The chain employs TRBV7-2 and TRBJ2-7; 13 bases are a match to TRBD2. CDR1 is SGHTA, CDR2 FQGNSA, per germline. Trimming cost V 5 bases and J 5 bases; bases outside gene matches: 6. This CDR3 has 15 amino acids.